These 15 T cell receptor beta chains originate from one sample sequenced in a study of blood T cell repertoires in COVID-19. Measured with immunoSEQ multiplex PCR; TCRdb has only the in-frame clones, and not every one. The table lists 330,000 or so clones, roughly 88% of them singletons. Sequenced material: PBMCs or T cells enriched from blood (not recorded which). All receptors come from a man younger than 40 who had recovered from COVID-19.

The DNA for the CDR3 is TGTGCCAGCAGTTATTCGAGAGCAGATACGCAGTATTTT. Protein product: CASSYSRADTQYF. The chain couples TRBV6-5 to TRBJ2-3; D gene ambiguous. Per germline, CDR1 MNHEY and CDR2 SVGAGI. This CDR3 region has 13 residues. V was clipped by 3 bases and J by 4 bases, with 8 bases between them.

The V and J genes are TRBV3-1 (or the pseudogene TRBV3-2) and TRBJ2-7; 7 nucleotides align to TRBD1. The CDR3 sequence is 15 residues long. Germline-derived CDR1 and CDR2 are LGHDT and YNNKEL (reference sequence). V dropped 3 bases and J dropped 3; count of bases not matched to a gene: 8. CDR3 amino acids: CASSQRQGIIYEQYF. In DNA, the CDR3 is TGTGCCAGCAGCCAGCGACAGGGAATCATCTACGAGCAGTACTTC.

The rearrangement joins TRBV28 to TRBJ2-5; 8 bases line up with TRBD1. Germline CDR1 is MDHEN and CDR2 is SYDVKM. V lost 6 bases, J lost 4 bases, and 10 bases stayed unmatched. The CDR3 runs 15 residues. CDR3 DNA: TGTGCCAGCAGACACCGGACAGGGAGGAGAGAGACCCAGTACTTC. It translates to CASRHRTGRRETQYF. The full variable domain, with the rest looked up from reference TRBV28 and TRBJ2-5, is DVKVTQSSRYLVKRTGEKVFLECVQDMDHENMFWYRQDPGLGLRLIYFSYDVKMKEKGDIPEGYSVSREKKERFSLILESASTNQTSMYLCASRHRTGRRETQYFGPGTRLLVL.

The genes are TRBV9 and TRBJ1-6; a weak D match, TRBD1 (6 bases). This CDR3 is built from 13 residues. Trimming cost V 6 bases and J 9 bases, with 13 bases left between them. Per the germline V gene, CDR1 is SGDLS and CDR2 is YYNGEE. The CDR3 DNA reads TGTGCCAGCACGTGGGGGGGCCGTTCACCCCTCCACTTT. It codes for CASTWGGRSPLHF.

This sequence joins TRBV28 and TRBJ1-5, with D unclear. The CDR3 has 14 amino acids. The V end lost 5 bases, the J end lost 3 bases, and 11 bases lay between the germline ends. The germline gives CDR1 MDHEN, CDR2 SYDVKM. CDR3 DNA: TGTGCCAGCAGTCCGGACTTCTCCAATCAGCCCCAGCATTTT. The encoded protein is CASSPDFSNQPQHF. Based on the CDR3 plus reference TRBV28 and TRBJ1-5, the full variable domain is DVKVTQSSRYLVKRTGEKVFLECVQDMDHENMFWYRQDPGLGLRLIYFSYDVKMKEKGDIPEGYSVSREKKERFSLILESASTNQTSMYLCASSPDFSNQPQHFGDGTRLSIL.

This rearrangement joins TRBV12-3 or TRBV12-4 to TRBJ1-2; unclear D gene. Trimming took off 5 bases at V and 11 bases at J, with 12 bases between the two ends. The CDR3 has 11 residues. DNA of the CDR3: TGTGCCAGCAGTCCCGGCGACGGGTACACCTTC. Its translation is CASSPGDGYTF.

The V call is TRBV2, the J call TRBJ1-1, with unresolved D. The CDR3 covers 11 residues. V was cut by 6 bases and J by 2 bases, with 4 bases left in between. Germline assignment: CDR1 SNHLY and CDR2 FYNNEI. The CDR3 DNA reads TGTGCCAGCAGACAAAACACTGAAGCTTTCTTT. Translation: CASRQNTEAFF.

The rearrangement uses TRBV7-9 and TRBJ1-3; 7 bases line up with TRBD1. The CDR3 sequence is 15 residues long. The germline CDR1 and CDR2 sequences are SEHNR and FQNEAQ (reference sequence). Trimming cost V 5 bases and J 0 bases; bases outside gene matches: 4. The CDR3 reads CASSQTGSSGNTIYF. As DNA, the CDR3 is TGTGCCAGCAGCCAGACAGGGAGCTCTGGAAACACCATATATTTT.

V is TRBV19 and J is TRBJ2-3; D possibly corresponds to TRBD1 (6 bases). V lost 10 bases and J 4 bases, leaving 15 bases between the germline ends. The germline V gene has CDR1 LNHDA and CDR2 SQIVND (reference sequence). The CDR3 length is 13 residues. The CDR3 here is CATSQGRADTQYF. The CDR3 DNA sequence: TGTGCCACCTCACAGGGCAGGGCAGATACGCAGTATTTT.

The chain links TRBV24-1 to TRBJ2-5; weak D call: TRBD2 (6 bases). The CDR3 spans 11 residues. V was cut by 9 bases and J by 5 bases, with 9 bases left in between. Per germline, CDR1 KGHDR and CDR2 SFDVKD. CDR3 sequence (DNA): TGTGCCACCGTGGAGGGTGAGACCCAGTACTTC. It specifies CATVEGETQYF.

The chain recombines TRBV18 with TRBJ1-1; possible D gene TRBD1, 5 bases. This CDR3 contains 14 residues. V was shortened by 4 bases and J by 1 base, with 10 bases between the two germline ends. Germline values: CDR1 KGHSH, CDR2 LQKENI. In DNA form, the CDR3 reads TGTGCCAGCTCACTGACAGACCAGAACACTGAAGCTTTCTTT. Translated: CASSLTDQNTEAFF.

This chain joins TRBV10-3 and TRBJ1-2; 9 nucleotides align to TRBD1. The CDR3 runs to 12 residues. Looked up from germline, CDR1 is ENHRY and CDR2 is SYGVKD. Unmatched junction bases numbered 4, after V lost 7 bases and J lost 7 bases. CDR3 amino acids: CAINPDRGGYTF. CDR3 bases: TGTGCCATCAACCCGGACAGGGGTGGCTACACCTTC.

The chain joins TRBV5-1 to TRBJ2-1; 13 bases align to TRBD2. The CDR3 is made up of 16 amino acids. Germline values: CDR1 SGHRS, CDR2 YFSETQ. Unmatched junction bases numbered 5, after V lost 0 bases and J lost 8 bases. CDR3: CASSLGGLAGVDEQFF. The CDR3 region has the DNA TGCGCCAGCAGCTTGGGAGGACTAGCGGGGGTAGATGAGCAGTTCTTC.

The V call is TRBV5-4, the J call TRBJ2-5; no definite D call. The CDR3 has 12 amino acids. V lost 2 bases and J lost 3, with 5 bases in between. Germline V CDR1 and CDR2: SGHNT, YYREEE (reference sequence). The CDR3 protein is CASSFTEETQYF. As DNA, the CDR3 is TGTGCCAGCAGCTTTACTGAAGAGACCCAGTACTTC.

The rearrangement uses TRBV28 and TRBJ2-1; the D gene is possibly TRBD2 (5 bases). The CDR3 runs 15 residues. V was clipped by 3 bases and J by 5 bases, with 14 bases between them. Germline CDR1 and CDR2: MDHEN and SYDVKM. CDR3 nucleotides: TGTGCCAGCAGTTTGCTTGCGGGTCTACACAATGAGCAGTTCTTC. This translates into CASSLLAGLHNEQFF.